This TCR beta chain stems from a study of early T cells in non-severe SARS-CoV-2 infection. TCRdb fed the 5' RACE reads into MiXCR, producing one record per CDR3 protein. The data contain about 28,000 distinct CDR3 sequences, less than 6% of them singletons. The CDR3 runs to 14 residues. Trimming pared 2 bases from V and 2 bases from J, leaving 10 bases between. Germline V gives CDR1 MNHEY, CDR2 SMNVEV (reference sequence). The receptor comes from an adult who was a healthcare worker with PCR-confirmed SARS-CoV-2 infection or an uninfected control (not recorded which). The chain employs TRBV27 and TRBJ2-7; no definite D call. This sample comprised whole blood, obtained at baseline. DNA of the CDR3: TGTGCCAGCAGTTTAAACCGCGGCCCCTACGAGCAGTACTTC. It codes for CASSLNRGPYEQYF.